The 27 T cell receptor beta chains in this list originate from one sample, sequenced in a study of tumor-infiltrating lymphocytes in localized non-small cell lung cancer. Method: immunoSEQ multiplex PCR; TCRdb's copy keeps in-frame clones and lacks some. The data hold under 35,000 clones, with 70% to 90% observed a single time. Input material: lung tumor tissue. Every receptor here comes from a human donor with non-small cell lung cancer.

The rearrangement uses TRBV4-3 and TRBJ1-2; tentatively, D is TRBD1 (6 bases). Germline V gives CDR1 LGHNA, CDR2 YSLEER. The CDR3 contains 16 residues. V lost 2 bases, J lost 4 bases, and 17 bases lay in between. The CDR3 spells CASSQRGNQGSYGYTF. The CDR3 nucleotides read TGCGCCAGCAGCCAACGGGGGAATCAGGGGAGCTATGGCTACACCTTC.

The rearrangement uses TRBV10-3 and TRBJ1-1; 8 nucleotides agree with TRBD1. Germline CDR1 is ENHRY and CDR2 is SYGVKD. This CDR3 region has 14 residues. After removal of 6 bases from V and 0 bases from J, the junction contained 3 bases not matched to a gene. The CDR3 is CAIRGTGMNTEAFF. The CDR3 bases are TGTGCCATCAGAGGGACAGGTATGAACACTGAAGCTTTCTTT.

V is TRBV7-8 and J is TRBJ1-2; D is undetermined. The V end was cut by 3 bases, the J end by 1 base, with 6 bases between. Germline V lookup: CDR1 SGHVS, CDR2 FQNEAQ. There are 13 residues in the CDR3. This CDR3 is CASSFLNNYGYTF. The CDR3 DNA is TGTGCCAGCAGCTTCTTAAATAACTATGGCTACACCTTC.

The chain employs TRBV6-5 and TRBJ2-6; D not resolved. Trimming took off 0 bases at V and 0 bases at J, with 6 bases between the two ends. The CDR3 has 16 residues. Germline CDR1 MNHEY, CDR2 SVGAGI. CDR3 sequence: CASSYSIVSGANVLTF. The DNA for the CDR3 is TGTGCCAGCAGTTACTCGATCGTCTCTGGGGCCAACGTCCTGACTTTC.

This chain connects TRBV19 to TRBJ2-1; D is possibly TRBD2 (6 bases). V shed 8 bases and J shed 4 bases, with 9 bases lying between them. The CDR3 sequence is 12 residues long. CDR1 and CDR2 (germline): LNHDA, SQIVND (reference sequence). The CDR3 nucleotides are TGTGCCAGTTTCAGCGGGTACAATGAGCAGTTCTTC. It codes for CASFSGYNEQFF.

The gene calls are TRBV4-1 and TRBJ2-7, with D uncertain. The V end was cut by 0 bases, the J end by 0 bases, with 9 bases between. In germline, CDR1 is MGHRA, CDR2 YSYEKL. This CDR3 is 15 amino acids long. The CDR3 sequence is CASSQDARTSYEQYF. The CDR3 coding sequence is TGCGCCAGCAGCCAAGATGCCCGGACCTCCTACGAGCAGTACTTC.

The V call is TRBV7-9, the J call TRBJ2-1; D is perhaps TRBD2 (5 bases). Germline V lookup: CDR1 SEHNR, CDR2 FQNEAQ (reference sequence). The CDR3 length is 17 residues. V lost 4 bases and J 0 bases, leaving 16 bases between the germline ends. CDR3 nucleotide sequence: TGTGCCAGCAGCTCCGTCAGCGGTACTAACTCCTACAATGAGCAGTTCTTC. It translates to CASSSVSGTNSYNEQFF. Full variable domain (remainder filled in from reference TRBV7-9 and TRBJ2-1): DTGVSQNPRHKITKRGQNVTFRCDPISEHNRLYWYRQTLGQGPEFLTYFQNEAQLEKSRLLSDRFSAERPKGSFSTLEIQRTEQGDSAMYLCASSSVSGTNSYNEQFFGPGTRLTVL.

J is TRBJ2-1 and V is TRBV6-5; 7 bases agree with TRBD2. Germline CDR1 and CDR2: MNHEY and SVGAGI. Trimming at V came to 6 bases and at J to 3 bases, leaving 5 bases not matched to a gene. The CDR3 runs 14 residues. CDR3 protein: CASRESGGYNEQFF. As DNA, the CDR3 is TGTGCCAGCAGGGAATCGGGGGGCTACAATGAGCAGTTCTTC.

The chain is built from TRBV5-1 and TRBJ2-3, with 8 bases aligning to TRBD1. From germline, CDR1 is SGHRS and CDR2 YFSETQ. The CDR3 is 14 amino acids. The V and J ends lost 4 bases and 2 bases, in that order; junction bases with no gene match: 3. The CDR3, as DNA: TGCGCCAGCAGCCGGGGACAGGACACAGATACGCAGTATTTT. This gives the protein CASSRGQDTDTQYF.

The chain carries TRBV11-3 and TRBJ2-2; 7 bases align to TRBD1. Losses at the gene ends were 5 bases for V and 6 bases for J; bases not matched to a gene: 9. The CDR3 is made up of 15 amino acids. The germline CDR1 and CDR2 sequences are SGHNT and YENEEA. CDR3 loop: CASSPDRSRAGELFF. CDR3 nucleotides: TGTGCCAGCAGCCCGGACAGGTCGCGGGCCGGGGAGCTGTTTTTT.

This chain uses TRBV13 with TRBJ2-7, with unresolved D. This CDR3 has 15 residues. Trimming cost V 5 bases and J 0 bases, with 14 bases left between them. The germline V gene encodes CDR1 PRHDT and CDR2 FYEKMQ (reference sequence). CDR3 nucleotides: TGTGCCAGCAGCCCATCTATTACCCGCTCCTACGAGCAGTACTTC. The encoded protein is CASSPSITRSYEQYF.

CDR3 nucleotide sequence: TGTGCCAGCAGCCCGCGGGGGGGCGCGTCCCAAGAGACCCAGTACTTC. Translating gives CASSPRGGASQETQYF. V usage is TRBV5-5 and J usage is TRBJ2-5, with TRBD2 matching 9 bases. The germline CDR1 and CDR2 sequences are SGHKS and YYEKEE (reference sequence). This CDR3 is built from 16 residues. The ends lost 4 bases at V and 1 base at J; junction bases unmatched: 8. The complete variable domain, with remaining parts taken from reference TRBV5-5 and TRBJ2-5, reads DAGVTQSPTHLIKTRGQQVTLRCSPISGHKSVSWYQQVLGQGPQFIFQYYEKEERGRGNFPDRFSARQFPNYSSELNVNALLLGDSALYLCASSPRGGASQETQYFGPGTRLLVL.

CDR3 nucleotides: TGTGCCAGCAGACTCGGCTCTGGGGCCAACGTCCTGACTTTC. Translating it yields CASRLGSGANVLTF. The rearrangement joins TRBV6-5 to TRBJ2-6; D not resolved. Germline loops: CDR1 MNHEY, CDR2 SVGAGI. The CDR3 contains 14 residues. With 6 bases removed from V and 0 bases from J, the gap between germline ends came to 6 bases.

The rearrangement links TRBV4-2 to TRBJ2-7; D ambiguous. The CDR3 runs to 16 residues. Per germline, CDR1 LGHNA and CDR2 YNFKEQ. Trimming cost V 3 bases and J 0 bases, with 15 bases left between them. In DNA form, the CDR3 reads TGTGCCAGCAGCCACTCTGACCGGCCAACCTCCTACGAGCAGTACTTC. Encoded protein: CASSHSDRPTSYEQYF.

This chain uses TRBV7-6 with TRBJ1-5; D is unresolved. This CDR3 comprises 15 residues. V lost 5 bases and J lost 0, with 11 bases in between. CDR1 is SGHVS, CDR2 FNYEAQ, per germline. CDR3 DNA sequence: TGTGCCAGCAGCCCCGAGGAGCATAGCAATCAGCCCCAGCATTTT. Translating it yields CASSPEEHSNQPQHF. The variable domain in full, with the rest retrieved from reference TRBV7-6 and TRBJ1-5, is GAGVSQSPRYKVTKRGQDVALRCDPISGHVSLYWYRQALGQGPEFLTYFNYEAQQDKSGLPNDRFSAERPEGSISTLTIQRTEQRDSAMYRCASSPEEHSNQPQHFGDGTRLSIL.

The V and J genes are TRBV5-5 and TRBJ2-7, with 9 bases identical to TRBD1. V lost 4 bases and J lost 4; bases outside the gene matches: 6. The CDR3 is 14 residues long. Germline CDR1 and CDR2: SGHKS and YYEKEE (reference sequence). As DNA, the CDR3 is TGTGCCAGCAGCCCCGGGACAGGGACTTACGAGCAGTACTTC. Translated, it gives CASSPGTGTYEQYF.

The chain joins TRBV5-1 to TRBJ2-2; the D gene could be TRBD1 or TRBD2 (5 bases each). CDR1 and CDR2 from the germline V gene are SGHRS and YFSETQ. This CDR3 has 15 amino acids. V was clipped by 2 bases and J by 5 bases, with 13 bases between them. In DNA form, the CDR3 reads TGCGCCAGCAGCTTTTTAGAGGGGTTGACCGGGGAGCTGTTTTTT. This gives the protein CASSFLEGLTGELFF.

The chain joins TRBV30 to TRBJ1-4; D gene uncertain. V was trimmed by 5 bases and J by 4 bases, leaving 14 bases between them. This CDR3 has 14 residues. Germline V CDR1 and CDR2: GTSNPN, SVGIG (reference sequence). CDR3 region: CAWCPTVHNEKLFF. The CDR3 region has the DNA TGTGCCTGGTGCCCGACGGTCCATAATGAAAAACTGTTTTTT.

The J gene is TRBJ1-2, the V gene TRBV20-1; D is uncertain. Trimming took 6 bases from V and 7 from J, leaving 12 bases between them. The CDR3 is made up of 11 amino acids. The germline gives CDR1 DFQATT, CDR2 SNEGSKA (reference sequence). The CDR3 region has the DNA TGCAGTGCGTTAGATGTGGGTGGCTACACCTTC. Residues: CSALDVGGYTF.

This chain connects TRBV6-5 to TRBJ1-6, with D maybe TRBD1 (5 bases). V was cut by 5 bases and J by 8 bases, with 16 bases left in between. The germline CDR1 and CDR2 sequences are MNHEY and SVGAGI. CDR3 length equals 15 residues. CDR3 sequence reads: CASSTRQPADSPLHF. The CDR3, as DNA: TGTGCCAGCAGTACACGACAGCCTGCAGATTCACCCCTCCACTTT.

This chain joins TRBV2 and TRBJ2-7; tentatively, D is TRBD2 (6 bases). The germline V gene encodes CDR1 SNHLY and CDR2 FYNNEI. This CDR3 has 15 residues. Trimming stripped 7 bases from V and 3 bases from J, with 19 bases between. CDR3 nucleotide sequence: TGTGCCAGCACGCTCGCCTCGGGGAGGAACTACGAGCAGTACTTC. This codes for CASTLASGRNYEQYF.

V and J are TRBV5-6 and TRBJ2-3; D is unresolved. Trimming removed 1 base from V and 2 bases from J, with 8 bases in between. This CDR3 region has 14 residues. Germline loops: CDR1 SGHDT, CDR2 YYEEEE. The CDR3 loop is CASSLKRFTDTQYF. The CDR3 DNA follows: TGTGCCAGCAGCTTGAAGCGCTTCACAGATACGCAGTATTTT. Using reference TRBV5-6 and TRBJ2-3 for the parts outside the CDR3, the full variable domain is DAGVTQSPTHLIKTRGQQVTLRCSPKSGHDTVSWYQQALGQGPQFIFQYYEEEERQRGNFPDRFSGHQFPNYSSELNVNALLLGDSALYLCASSLKRFTDTQYFGPGTRLTVL.

The chain is built from TRBV5-1 and TRBJ1-3; no firm D call. The V gene's germline CDR1 is SGHRS and CDR2 YFSETQ. CDR3 length: 16 amino acids. V was trimmed by 0 bases and J by 0 bases, leaving 10 bases between them. The DNA of the CDR3 is TGCGCCAGCAGCTTGGGACTTTTCGGCTCTGGAAACACCATATATTTT. The encoded protein is CASSLGLFGSGNTIYF.

The genes are TRBV4-3 and TRBJ2-7, with TRBD2 as a possible D gene (7 bases). The germline gives CDR1 LGHNA, CDR2 YSLEER. The CDR3 sequence is 17 residues long. The ends were cut back, 0 bases at V and 1 base at J, with 16 bases in the middle. CDR3 region: CASSQDLGRGASYEQYF. The CDR3 DNA is TGCGCCAGCAGCCAAGATCTGGGACGGGGGGCGTCCTACGAGCAGTACTTC.

The rearrangement links TRBV6-1 to TRBJ1-5, with D unresolved. Trimming took off 8 bases at V and 12 bases at J, with 20 bases between the two ends. Germline CDR1 MNHNS, CDR2 SASEGT. The CDR3 consists of 13 residues. CDR3 DNA: TGTGCCAGCCTACCTTCAGGCGAAAGGAGCCAGCATTTT. This translates into CASLPSGERSQHF.

This clone was counted a single time. The chain has TRBV7-8 and TRBJ2-1; 9 bases fit TRBD2. Trimming at V came to 8 bases and at J to 4 bases, leaving 9 bases not matched to a gene. The CDR3 consists of 15 residues. The germline V gene has CDR1 SGHVS and CDR2 FQNEAQ. This chain's CDR3 is CASSMRLAGYNEQFF. The CDR3 nucleotides are TGTGCCAGCTCGATGAGGCTAGCGGGATACAATGAGCAGTTCTTC.

This chain links TRBV5-1 with TRBJ1-2; 7 nucleotides agree with TRBD1. Germline V gives CDR1 SGHRS, CDR2 YFSETQ. V gave up 5 bases and J gave up 6 bases; unmatched junction bases: 7. The CDR3 contains 13 residues. The CDR3 nucleotides are TGCGCCAGCAGTGACAGGGACGGCAATGGCTACACCTTC. This encodes CASSDRDGNGYTF. The full variable domain, in which reference TRBV5-1 and TRBJ1-2 provide the parts outside the CDR3, is KAGVTQTPRYLIKTRGQQVTLSCSPISGHRSVSWYQQTPGQGLQFLFEYFSETQRNKGNFPGRFSGRQFSNSRSEMNVSTLELGDSALYLCASSDRDGNGYTFGSGTRLTVV.